This TCR beta chain was identified in a study of Ad26.COV2.S vaccination and SARS-CoV-2 variants. At the level of the study: Ad26.COV2.S given intramuscularly, once or twice 56 days apart.

About this clone itself: What it recognizes is unknown.

The study's findings and limits: Measurement of non-spike TCR breadth gave similar results in vaccine and placebo recipients.

Stated treatment: about 20 received Ad26.COV2.S at low or high dose, single or two shots; several received placebo; per-sample allocation not given. Each sample was drawn 63 days after the first injection (of vaccine or placebo). Boston hosted the donor, who was an adult aged 18-55 years. Participants' vaccine, an Ad26 vector, delivered Wuhan-strain SARS-CoV-2 spike. The method was immunoSEQ multiplex PCR; TCRdb's version includes in-frame clones alone and lacks a portion of them. The table has roughly 500,000 clones, approximately 89% seen once. This sequence originates from a person aged 18-60 years who received the Ad26.COV2.S COVID-19 vaccine or a placebo. This sample comprised peripheral blood, obtained in a trial of Ad26.COV2.S vaccine versus placebo.

The CDR3 nucleotides read TGTGCCAGCAGCGTAGGAGCAGGGGGGGTAGATACGCAGTATTTT. It translates to CASSVGAGGVDTQYF. This chain uses TRBV9 with TRBJ2-3, with D perhaps being TRBD1 or TRBD2 (7 bases each). The V end lost 0 bases, the J end lost 5 bases, and 13 bases lay between the germline ends. Looked up from germline, CDR1 is SGDLS and CDR2 is YYNGEE. This CDR3 is built from 15 residues.